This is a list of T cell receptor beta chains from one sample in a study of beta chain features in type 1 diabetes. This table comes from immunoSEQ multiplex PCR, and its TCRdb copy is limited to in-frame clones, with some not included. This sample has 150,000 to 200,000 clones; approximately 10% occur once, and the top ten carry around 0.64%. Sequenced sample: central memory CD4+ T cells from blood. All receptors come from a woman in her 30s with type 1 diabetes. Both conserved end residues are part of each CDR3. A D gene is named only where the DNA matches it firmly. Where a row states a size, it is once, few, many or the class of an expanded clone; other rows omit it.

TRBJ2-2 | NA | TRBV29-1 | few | TGCAGCGTTGATCAGACGAACACCGGGGAGCTGTTTTTT | CSVDQTNTGELFF
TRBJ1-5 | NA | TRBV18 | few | TGTGCCAGCTCACAGGGGAATAGCAATCAGCCCCAGCATTTT | CASSQGNSNQPQHF
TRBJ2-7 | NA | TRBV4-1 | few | TGCGCCAGCAGCCGGGTACCTGGGGCAGGGTCCTACGAGCAGTACTTC | CASSRVPGAGSYEQYF
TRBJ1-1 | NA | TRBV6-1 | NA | TGTGCCAGCACCCGGAGTAGCACTGAAGCTTTCTTT | CASTRSSTEAFF
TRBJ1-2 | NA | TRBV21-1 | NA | TGTGCCAGCAGCAAAGGAGGACACGGGACAGGGAACTATGGCTACACCTTC | CASSKGGHGTGNYGYTF
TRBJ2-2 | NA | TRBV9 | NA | TGTGCCAGCAGCGGACTGACAGGAACCGGGGAGCTGTTTTTT | CASSGLTGTGELFF
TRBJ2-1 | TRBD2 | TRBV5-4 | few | TGTGCCAGCAGCTGGACTAGCGGGAGCAATGAGCAGTTCTTC | CASSWTSGSNEQFF
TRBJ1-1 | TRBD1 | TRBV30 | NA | TGTGCCTGGAGTGTATTTAGGGTGAGGGGGCAGAGGACTGAAGCTTTCTTT | CAWSVFRVRGQRTEAFF
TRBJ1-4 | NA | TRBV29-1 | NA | TGCAGCGTTGTTTCCCAGGGGCCTGCCCTTGGTGAAAAACTGTTTTTT | CSVVSQGPALGEKLFF
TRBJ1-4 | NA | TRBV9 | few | TGTGCCAGCAGCATATCGGTATCCCCATTGGAAAAACTGTTTTTT | CASSISVSPLEKLFF
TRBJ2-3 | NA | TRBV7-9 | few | TGTGCCAGCAGCCCCCAATGGGCGGGAAACACAGATACGCAGTATTTT | CASSPQWAGNTDTQYF
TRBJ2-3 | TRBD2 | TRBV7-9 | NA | TGTGCCAGCAGCTTAGGGCAGGGAGGGACAGATACGCAGTATTTT | CASSLGQGGTDTQYF
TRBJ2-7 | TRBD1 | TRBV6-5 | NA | TGTGCCAGCAGTCGCCCGGGACAGGGATCCTACGAGCAGTACTTC | CASSRPGQGSYEQYF
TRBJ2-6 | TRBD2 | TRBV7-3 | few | TGTGCCAGCAGCTTCACTAGCGCACTCTCTGGGGCCAACGTCCTGACTTTC | CASSFTSALSGANVLTF
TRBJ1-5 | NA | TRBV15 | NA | TGTGCCACCAGCAGAGACCGGGGTAGCAATCAGCCCCAGCATTTT | CATSRDRGSNQPQHF
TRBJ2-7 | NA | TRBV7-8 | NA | TGTGCCAGCAGCCTAGTCGCGGGACTCCCTCGGGGGCAGTACTTC | CASSLVAGLPRGQYF
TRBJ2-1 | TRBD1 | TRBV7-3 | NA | TGTGCCAGCAGCTTAACGGGACAGTACAATGAGCAGTTCTTC | CASSLTGQYNEQFF
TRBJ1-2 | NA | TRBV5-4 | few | TGTGCCAGCAGCTTCGGGAGCCACTATGGCTACACCTTC | CASSFGSHYGYTF
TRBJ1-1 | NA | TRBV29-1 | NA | TGCAGCGTTAGAAGCGAAAATGAAGCTTTCTTT | CSVRSENEAFF
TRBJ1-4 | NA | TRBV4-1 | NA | TGCGCCAGCAGACCTCTAGCCACAACTAATGAAAAACTGTTTTTT | CASRPLATTNEKLFF
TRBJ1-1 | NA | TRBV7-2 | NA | TGTGCCAGCAGCCCCCGACGCGGCACGAACACTGAAGCTTTCTTT | CASSPRRGTNTEAFF
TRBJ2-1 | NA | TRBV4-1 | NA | TGCGCCAGCGCCCCAAGGAAGGGACTGTTGCAGGGTGAGCAGTTCTTC | CASAPRKGLLQGEQFF
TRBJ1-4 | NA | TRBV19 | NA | TGTGCCAGTAGTCACGACCCGGGAACTAATGAAAAACTGTTTTTT | CASSHDPGTNEKLFF
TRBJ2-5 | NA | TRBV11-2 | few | TGTGCCAGCAGCTTCTGGGGACCTGAATGGAGGGTACAAGAGACCCAGTACTTC | CASSFWGPEWRVQETQYF
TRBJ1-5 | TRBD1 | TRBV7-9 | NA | TGTGCCAGCAGCTTAGGAGGGGGCCTGGGGGCTCAGCCCCAGCATTTT | CASSLGGGLGAQPQHF
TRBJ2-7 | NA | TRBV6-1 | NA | TGTGCCAGCAGGGGAAGGGGGTTTAGTACCCACGAGCAGTACTTC | CASRGRGFSTHEQYF
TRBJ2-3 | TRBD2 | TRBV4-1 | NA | TGTGCCAGCAGCCCGGGAGGGACTAGCGAGACAGATACGCAGTATTTT | CASSPGGTSETDTQYF
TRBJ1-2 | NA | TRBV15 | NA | TGTGCCACCAGCAGAGGCGCGGATCAGGGGTATGGCTACACCTTC | CATSRGADQGYGYTF
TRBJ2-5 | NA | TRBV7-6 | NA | TGTGCCAGCAGCCGCACTAGCAGGGAGACCCAGTACTTC | CASSRTSRETQYF
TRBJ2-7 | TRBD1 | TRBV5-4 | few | TGTGCCAGCAGCATCGGCGGGACAGGGCGCTACGAGCAGTACTTC | CASSIGGTGRYEQYF
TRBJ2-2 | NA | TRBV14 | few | TGTGCCAGCAGCCAAGGGAACAGAATCACCGGGGAGCTGTTTTTT | CASSQGNRITGELFF
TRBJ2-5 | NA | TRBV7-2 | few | TGTGCCAGCAGCTTTCGTTGGGGGGGCGCAGAGACCCAGTACTTC | CASSFRWGGAETQYF
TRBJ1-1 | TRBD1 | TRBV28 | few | TGTGCCAGCAGTTCGACAGGGAGACCGAACACTGAAGCTTTCTTT | CASSSTGRPNTEAFF
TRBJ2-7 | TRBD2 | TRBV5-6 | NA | TGTGCCAGCAGCCCCTGGACTAGCTACGAGCAGTACTTC | CASSPWTSYEQYF
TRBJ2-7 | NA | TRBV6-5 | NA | TGTGCCAGCAGTTTCGACAGGTTAGCTCCGTACTTC | CASSFDRLAPYF
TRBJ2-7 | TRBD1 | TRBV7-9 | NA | TGTGCCAGCAGTACACAGGGGGTTCGCGAGCAGTACTTC | CASSTQGVREQYF
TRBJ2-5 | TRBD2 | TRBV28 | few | TGTGCCAGCAGTCCCCGACTAGCGGGAGCAGAGACCCAGTACTTC | CASSPRLAGAETQYF
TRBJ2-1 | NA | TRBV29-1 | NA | TGCAGCGTTGAACCATCTACCGATGAGCAGTTCTTC | CSVEPSTDEQFF
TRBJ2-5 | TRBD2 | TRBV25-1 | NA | TGTGCCAGCAGTGAATTTGGGACTAGCGGGAGTGGAGAGACCCAGTACTTC | CASSEFGTSGSGETQYF